This T cell receptor (beta chain) was identified during a study of control samples from healthy donors and cancer patients (dated by TCRdb to 2020 to 2021). With respect to this clone: Its antigen remains unidentified. There are no base qualities to consult, and no much larger clone falls within one base.

Libraries were prepared through the immunoSEQ multiplex PCR assay. This immuneACCESS table, as held by TCRdb, lists in-frame sequences with V and J called but not all clones. Of the missing ones, under half trace to an unresolved V gene in checked studies; the others have no known cause. The sample data list around 170,000 clones, and roughly 89% of these were observed just once. The top ten hold approximately 1.5% of the sample. Trimming takes 4 bases from V and 6 bases from J, and the germline ends sit 18 bases apart. The germline V gene encodes CDR1 LGHNA and CDR2 YSLEER. The CDR3 measures 16 amino acids from cysteine to phenylalanine. Only CDR3 DNA is held: 48 bases, read in frame from base 1.

The TCR sequence derives from a woman in her forties or fifties in good health. Sequenced material: blood. The chain is assembled from TRBV4-3 and TRBJ1-4; a weak D assignment points to TRBD1 (6 bases agree). The CDR3 protein is CASSPPPGAGHEKLFF. The nucleotide sequence is TGCGCCAGCAGCCCCCCGCCAGGGGCAGGGCATGAAAAACTGTTTTTT.